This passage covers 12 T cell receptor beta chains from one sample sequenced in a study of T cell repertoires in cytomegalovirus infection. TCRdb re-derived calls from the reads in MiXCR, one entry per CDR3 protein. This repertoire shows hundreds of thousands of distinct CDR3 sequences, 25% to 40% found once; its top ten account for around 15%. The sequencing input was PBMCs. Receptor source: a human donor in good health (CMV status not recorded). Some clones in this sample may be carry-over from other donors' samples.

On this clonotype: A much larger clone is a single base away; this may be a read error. In DNA form, the CDR3 reads TGTGTCAGCAGCTTAGCTAGGGCCCAGAGCTCCTATAATTCACCCCTCCACTTT. This sequence encodes CVSSLARAQSSYNSPLHF. The chain uses TRBV7-8 and TRBJ1-6; D gene unclear. Germline V gives CDR1 SGHVS, CDR2 FQNEAQ. The CDR3 runs 18 residues.

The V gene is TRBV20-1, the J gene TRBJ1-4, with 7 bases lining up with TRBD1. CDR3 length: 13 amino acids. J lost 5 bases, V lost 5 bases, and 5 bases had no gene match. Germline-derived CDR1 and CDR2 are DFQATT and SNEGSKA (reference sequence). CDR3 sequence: CSAPDRLNEKLFF. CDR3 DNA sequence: TGCAGTGCTCCGGACAGGCTGAATGAAAAACTGTTTTTT.

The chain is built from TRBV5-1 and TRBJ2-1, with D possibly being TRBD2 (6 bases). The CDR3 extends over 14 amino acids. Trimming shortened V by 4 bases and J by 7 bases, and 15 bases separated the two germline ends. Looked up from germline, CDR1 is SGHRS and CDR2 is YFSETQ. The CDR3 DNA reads TGCGCCAGCAGCCCCGGACTACAATCTAATGAGCAGTTCTTC. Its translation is CASSPGLQSNEQFF.

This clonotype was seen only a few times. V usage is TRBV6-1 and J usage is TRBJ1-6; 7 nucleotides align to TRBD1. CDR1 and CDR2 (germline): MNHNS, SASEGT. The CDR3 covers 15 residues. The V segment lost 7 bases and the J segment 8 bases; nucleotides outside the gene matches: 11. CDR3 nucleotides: TGTGCCAGCACCTCAGTTACAGGGGATTATTCACCCCTCCACTTT. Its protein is CASTSVTGDYSPLHF.

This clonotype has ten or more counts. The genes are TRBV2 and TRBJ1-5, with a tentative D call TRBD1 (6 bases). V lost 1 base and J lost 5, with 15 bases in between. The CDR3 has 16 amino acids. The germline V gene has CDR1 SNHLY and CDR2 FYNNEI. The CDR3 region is CASSEERAGVYQPQHF. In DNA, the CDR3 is TGTGCCAGCAGTGAAGAGAGGGCAGGGGTTTATCAGCCCCAGCATTTT.

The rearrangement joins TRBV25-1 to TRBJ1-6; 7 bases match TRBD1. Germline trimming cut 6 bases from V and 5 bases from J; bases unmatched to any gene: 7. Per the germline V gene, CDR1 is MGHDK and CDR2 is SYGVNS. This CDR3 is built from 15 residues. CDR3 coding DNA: TGTGCCAGCAGCCAGACAGGGAGGAATAATTCACCCCTCCACTTT. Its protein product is CASSQTGRNNSPLHF.

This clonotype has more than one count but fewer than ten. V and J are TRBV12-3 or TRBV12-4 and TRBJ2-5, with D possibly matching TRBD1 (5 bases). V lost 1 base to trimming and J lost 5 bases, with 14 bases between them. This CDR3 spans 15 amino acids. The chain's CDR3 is CASSLGAGSRETQYF. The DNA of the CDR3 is TGTGCCAGCAGTTTAGGGGCAGGGTCTAGGGAGACCCAGTACTTC.

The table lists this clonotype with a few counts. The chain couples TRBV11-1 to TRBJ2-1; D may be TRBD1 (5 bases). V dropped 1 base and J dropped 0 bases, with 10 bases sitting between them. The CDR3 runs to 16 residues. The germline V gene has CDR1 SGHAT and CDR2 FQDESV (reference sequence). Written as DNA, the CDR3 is TGTGCCAGCAGCTTAGTAGGGGAACACTCCTACAATGAGCAGTTCTTC. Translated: CASSLVGEHSYNEQFF.

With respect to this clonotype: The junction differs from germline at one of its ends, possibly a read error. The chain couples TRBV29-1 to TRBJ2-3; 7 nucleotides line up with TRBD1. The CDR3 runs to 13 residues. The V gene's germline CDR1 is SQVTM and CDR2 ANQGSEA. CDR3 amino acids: CSADRSSTDTQSF. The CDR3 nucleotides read TGCAGCGCGGACAGGTCTAGCACAGATACGCAGTCTTTT.

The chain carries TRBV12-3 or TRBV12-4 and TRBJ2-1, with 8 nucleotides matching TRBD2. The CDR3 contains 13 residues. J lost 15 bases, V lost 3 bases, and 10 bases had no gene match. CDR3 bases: TGTGCCAGCAGTTTTAGCGGGGACGGCGAGAGGTTCTTC. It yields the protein CASSFSGDGERFF.

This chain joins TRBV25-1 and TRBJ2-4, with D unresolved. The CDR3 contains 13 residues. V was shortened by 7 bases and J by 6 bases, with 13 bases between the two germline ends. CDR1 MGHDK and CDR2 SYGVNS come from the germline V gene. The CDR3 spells CASMSGRVNIQYF. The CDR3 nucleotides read TGTGCCAGCATGTCAGGACGGGTAAACATTCAGTACTTC.

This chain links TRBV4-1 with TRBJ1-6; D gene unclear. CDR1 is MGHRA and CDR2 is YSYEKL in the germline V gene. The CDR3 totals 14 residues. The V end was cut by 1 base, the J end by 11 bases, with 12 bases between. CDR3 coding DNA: TGCGCCAGCAGCCAAGGGGAGGTTTTGACACCCCTCCACTTT. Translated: CASSQGEVLTPLHF.